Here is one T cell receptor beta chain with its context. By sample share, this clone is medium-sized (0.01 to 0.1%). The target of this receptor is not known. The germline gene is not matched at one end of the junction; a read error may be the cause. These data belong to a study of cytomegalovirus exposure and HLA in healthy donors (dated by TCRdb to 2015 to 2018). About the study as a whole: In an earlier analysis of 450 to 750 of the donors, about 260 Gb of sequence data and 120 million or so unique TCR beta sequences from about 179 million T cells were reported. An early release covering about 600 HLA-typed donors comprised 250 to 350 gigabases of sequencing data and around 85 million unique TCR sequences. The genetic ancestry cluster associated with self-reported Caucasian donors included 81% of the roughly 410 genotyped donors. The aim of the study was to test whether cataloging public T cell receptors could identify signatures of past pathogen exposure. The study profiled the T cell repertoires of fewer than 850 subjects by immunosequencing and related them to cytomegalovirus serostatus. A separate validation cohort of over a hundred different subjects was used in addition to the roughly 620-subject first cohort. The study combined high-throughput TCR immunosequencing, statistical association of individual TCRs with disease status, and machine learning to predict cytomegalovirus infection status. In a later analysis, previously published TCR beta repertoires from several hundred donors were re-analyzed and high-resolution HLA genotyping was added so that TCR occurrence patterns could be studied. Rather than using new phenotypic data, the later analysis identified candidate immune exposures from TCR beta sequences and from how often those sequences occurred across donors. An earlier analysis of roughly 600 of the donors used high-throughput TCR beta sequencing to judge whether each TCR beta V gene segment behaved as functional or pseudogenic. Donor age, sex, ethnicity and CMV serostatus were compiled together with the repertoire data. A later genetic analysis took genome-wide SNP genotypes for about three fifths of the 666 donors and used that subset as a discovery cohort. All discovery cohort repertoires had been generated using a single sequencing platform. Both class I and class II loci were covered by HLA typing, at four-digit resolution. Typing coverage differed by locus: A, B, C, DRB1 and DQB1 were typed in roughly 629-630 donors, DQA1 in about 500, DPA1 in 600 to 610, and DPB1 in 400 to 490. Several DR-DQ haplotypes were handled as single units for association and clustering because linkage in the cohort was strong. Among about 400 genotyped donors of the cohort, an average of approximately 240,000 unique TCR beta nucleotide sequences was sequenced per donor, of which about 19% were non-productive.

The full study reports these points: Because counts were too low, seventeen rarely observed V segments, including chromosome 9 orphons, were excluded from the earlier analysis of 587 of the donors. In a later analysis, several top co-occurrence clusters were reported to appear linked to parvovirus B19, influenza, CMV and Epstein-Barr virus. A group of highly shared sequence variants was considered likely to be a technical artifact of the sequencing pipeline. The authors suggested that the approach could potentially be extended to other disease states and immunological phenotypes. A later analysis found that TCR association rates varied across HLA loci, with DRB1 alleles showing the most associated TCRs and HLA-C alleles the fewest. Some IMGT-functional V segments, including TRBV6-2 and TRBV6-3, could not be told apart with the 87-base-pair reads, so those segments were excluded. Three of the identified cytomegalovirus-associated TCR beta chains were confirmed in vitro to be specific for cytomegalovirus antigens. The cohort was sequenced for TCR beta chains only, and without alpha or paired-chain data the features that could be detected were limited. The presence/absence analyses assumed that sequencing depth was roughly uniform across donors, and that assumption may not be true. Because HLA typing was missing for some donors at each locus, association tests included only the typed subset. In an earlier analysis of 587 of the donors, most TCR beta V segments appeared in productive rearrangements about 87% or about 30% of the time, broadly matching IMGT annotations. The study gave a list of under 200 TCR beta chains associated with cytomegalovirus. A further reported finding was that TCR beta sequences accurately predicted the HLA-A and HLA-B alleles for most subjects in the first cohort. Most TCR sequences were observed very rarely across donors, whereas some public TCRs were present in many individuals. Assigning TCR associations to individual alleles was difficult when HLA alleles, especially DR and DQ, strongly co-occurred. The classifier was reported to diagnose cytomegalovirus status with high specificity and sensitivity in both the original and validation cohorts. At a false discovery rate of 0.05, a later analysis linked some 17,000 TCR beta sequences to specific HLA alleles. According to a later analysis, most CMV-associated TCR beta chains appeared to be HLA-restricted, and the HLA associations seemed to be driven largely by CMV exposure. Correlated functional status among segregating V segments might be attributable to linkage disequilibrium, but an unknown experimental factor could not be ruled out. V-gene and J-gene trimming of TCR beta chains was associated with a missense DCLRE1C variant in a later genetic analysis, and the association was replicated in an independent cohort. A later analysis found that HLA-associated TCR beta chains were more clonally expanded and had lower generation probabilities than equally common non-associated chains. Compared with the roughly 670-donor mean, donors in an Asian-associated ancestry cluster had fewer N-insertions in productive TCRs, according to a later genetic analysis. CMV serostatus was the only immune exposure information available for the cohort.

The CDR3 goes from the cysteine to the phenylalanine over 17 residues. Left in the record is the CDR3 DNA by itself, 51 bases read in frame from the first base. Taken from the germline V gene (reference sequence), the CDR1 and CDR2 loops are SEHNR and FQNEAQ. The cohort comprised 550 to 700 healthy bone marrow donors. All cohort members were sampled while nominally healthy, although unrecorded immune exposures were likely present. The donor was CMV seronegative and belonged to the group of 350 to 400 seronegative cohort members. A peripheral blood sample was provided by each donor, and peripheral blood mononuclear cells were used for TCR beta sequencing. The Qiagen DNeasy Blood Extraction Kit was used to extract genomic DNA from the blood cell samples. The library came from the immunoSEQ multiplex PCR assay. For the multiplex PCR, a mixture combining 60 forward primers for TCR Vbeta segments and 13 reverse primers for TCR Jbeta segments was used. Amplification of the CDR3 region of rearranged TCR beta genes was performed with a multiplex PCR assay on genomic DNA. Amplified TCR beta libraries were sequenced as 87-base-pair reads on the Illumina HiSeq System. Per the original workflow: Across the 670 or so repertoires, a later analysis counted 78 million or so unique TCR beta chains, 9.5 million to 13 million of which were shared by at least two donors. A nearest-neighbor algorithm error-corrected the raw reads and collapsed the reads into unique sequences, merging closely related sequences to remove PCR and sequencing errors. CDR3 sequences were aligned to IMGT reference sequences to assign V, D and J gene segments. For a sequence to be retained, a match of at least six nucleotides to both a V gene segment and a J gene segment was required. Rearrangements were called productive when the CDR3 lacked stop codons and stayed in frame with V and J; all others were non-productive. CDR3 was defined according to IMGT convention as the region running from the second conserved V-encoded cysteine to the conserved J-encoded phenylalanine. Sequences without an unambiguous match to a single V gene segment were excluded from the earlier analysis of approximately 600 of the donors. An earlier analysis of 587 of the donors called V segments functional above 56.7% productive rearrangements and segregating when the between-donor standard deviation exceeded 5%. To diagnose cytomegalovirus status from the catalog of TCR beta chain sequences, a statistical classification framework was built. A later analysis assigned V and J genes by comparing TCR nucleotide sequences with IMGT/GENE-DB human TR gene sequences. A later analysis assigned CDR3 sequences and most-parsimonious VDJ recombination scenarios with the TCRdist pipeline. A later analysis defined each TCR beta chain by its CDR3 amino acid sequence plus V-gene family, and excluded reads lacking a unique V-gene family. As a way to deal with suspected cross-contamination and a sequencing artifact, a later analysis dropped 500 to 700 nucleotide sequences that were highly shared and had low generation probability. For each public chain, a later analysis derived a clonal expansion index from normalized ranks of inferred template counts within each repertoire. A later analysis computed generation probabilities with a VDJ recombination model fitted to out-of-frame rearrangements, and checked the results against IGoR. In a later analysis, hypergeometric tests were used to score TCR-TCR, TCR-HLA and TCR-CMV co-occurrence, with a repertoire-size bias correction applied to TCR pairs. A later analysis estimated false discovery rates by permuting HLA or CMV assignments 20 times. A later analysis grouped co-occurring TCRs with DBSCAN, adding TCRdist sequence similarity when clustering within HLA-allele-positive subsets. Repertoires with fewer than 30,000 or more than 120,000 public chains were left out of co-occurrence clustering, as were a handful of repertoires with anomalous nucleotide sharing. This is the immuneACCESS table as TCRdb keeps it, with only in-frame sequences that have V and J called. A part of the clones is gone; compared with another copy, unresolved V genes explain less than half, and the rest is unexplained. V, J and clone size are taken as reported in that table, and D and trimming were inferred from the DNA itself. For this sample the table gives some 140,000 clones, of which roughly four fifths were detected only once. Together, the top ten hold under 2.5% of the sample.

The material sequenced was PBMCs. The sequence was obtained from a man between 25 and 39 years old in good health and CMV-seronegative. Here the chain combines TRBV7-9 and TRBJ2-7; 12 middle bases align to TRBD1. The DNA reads TGTGCCAGCACCTTAACCCGTCGGGACAGGGGGCCGTACGAGCAGTACTTC. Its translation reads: CASTLTRRDRGPYEQYF.